The rows below give T cell receptor beta chains drawn from one sample of a study of blood T cells in healthy people across ages. MiXCR, applied by TCRdb to the 5' RACE reads, yields one record per CDR3 protein. The sample contains hundreds of thousands of distinct CDR3 sequences, approximately 52% of which appear only once. Sequences were obtained from blood. The receptors were gathered from a woman aged 80 or older in good health. Each CDR3 is given with its conserved first and last residue. The D gene is left open where the match is weak. Size is stated for part of the rows, as once, few or many counts, or as a class when the clone is expanded.

size	J	D	V	DNA	CDR3
many	TRBJ1-1	.	TRBV29-1	TGCAGCGCCCTTGGGAGGAGGGAAGCTTTCTTT	CSALGRREAFF
few	TRBJ2-4	TRBD2	TRBV12-3/TRBV12-4	TGTGCCAGTACCGGGGGGGGCATTCAGTACTTC	CASTGGGIQYF
.	TRBJ2-7	.	TRBV7-2	TGTGCCAGCAGCCCCCGCAGCGGAGACTACGAGCAGTACTTC	CASSPRSGDYEQYF
.	TRBJ1-4	.	TRBV7-2	TGTGCCAGCAGCTTCGGCGGTTATGAAAAACTGTTTTTT	CASSFGGYEKLFF
many	TRBJ2-7	.	TRBV6-6	TGTGCCAGCAGGGACGACATGCCTTCGAGCGAGCAGTACTTC	CASRDDMPSSEQYF
few	TRBJ1-2	TRBD1	TRBV2	TGTGCCGGCACCGACGACAGGGGAGCTAACTATGGCTACACCTTC	CAGTDDRGANYGYTF
once	TRBJ1-1	TRBD1	TRBV5-1	TGCGCCAGCAGCTTGGGACAGGGGTGGAACACTGAAGCTTTCTTT	CASSLGQGWNTEAFF
.	TRBJ1-1	.	TRBV20-1	TGCAGTGCCCCAAGGAGTGGGACACCGAACACTGAAGCTTTCTTT	CSAPRSGTPNTEAFF
.	TRBJ2-5	TRBD1	TRBV12-3/TRBV12-4	TGTGCCAGCCGGACAGGGGTAGAGACCCAGTACTTC	CASRTGVETQYF
few	TRBJ1-2	.	TRBV5-1	TGCGCCAGCAGCTTGTATCAGGGACGCGGCTACACCTTC	CASSLYQGRGYTF
.	TRBJ2-2	.	TRBV6-2/TRBV6-3	TGTGCCAGCAGACACGGTGCGAACACCGGGGAGCTGTTTTTT	CASRHGANTGELFF
.	TRBJ2-5	.	TRBV15	TGTGCCACCAGCAGAGAACCGGGACTCCCACAGTACTTC	CATSREPGLPQYF
.	TRBJ1-4	TRBD1	TRBV9	TGTGCCAGCAGCGTAGGAGGGGGCAATGAAAAACTGTTTTTT	CASSVGGGNEKLFF
many	TRBJ1-1	.	TRBV6-6	TGTGCCAGCAGTTACTCGACGGGGGGGCGAGGAAACACTGAAGCTTTCTTT	CASSYSTGGRGNTEAFF
.	TRBJ1-5	TRBD1	TRBV7-9	TGTGCCAGCAGCCCCTCGACAGGGTCCGGATTAGAAAATCAGCCCCAGCATTTT	CASSPSTGSGLENQPQHF
many	TRBJ2-1	.	TRBV21-1	TGTGCCAGCAGCACCCGACAGGAGAGCTCCTACAATGAGCAGTTCTTC	CASSTRQESSYNEQFF
few	TRBJ1-1	TRBD1	TRBV7-2	TGTGCCAGCAGCTTCCGGGACAGGGGGCAGAAATCGGGAACTGAAGCTTTCTTT	CASSFRDRGQKSGTEAFF
few	TRBJ1-3	.	TRBV9	TGTGCCAGCAGCGTCATCCCCCAGGGAGATGGAAACACCATATATTTT	CASSVIPQGDGNTIYF
many	TRBJ2-3	TRBD2	TRBV7-2	TGTGCCAGCAGCTTAGATCTAGCGGGGGGGCCGTTGGTCCGAGATACGCAGTATTTT	CASSLDLAGGPLVRDTQYF
.	TRBJ2-5	TRBD2	TRBV11-2	TGTGCCAGCAGCCCGCTACTAGCGGGAGTGGGGGAGCAGTACTTC	CASSPLLAGVGEQYF
.	TRBJ2-7	TRBD2	TRBV2	TGTGCCAGCAGCGGACTAGCCTACAATGAGCAGTACTTC	CASSGLAYNEQYF
.	TRBJ2-5	TRBD2	TRBV7-2	TGTGCCAGCAGCTCTTCTAGCGGGGGGGCCTGTGAGCAGTACTTC	CASSSSSGGACEQYF
.	TRBJ1-1	TRBD1	TRBV29-1	TGCAGCACCTACAGGGGTCGATGTGAAGCTTTCTTT	CSTYRGRCEAFF
many	TRBJ2-5	.	TRBV2	TGTGCCAGCAGGCTAGACAGACACGAGACCCAGTACTTC	CASRLDRHETQYF
.	TRBJ1-1	TRBD1	TRBV20-1	TGCAGTGCTGAGGACAGGGGGACGAACACTGAAGCTTTCTTT	CSAEDRGTNTEAFF
many	TRBJ2-1	.	TRBV5-1	TGCGCCAGCAGCTTGGTCCGGGCCCTTAGCGAGCAGTTCTTC	CASSLVRALSEQFF
.	TRBJ2-1	.	TRBV5-1	TGCGCCAGCAGCTTACAGGACACCCACAATGAGCAGTTCTTC	CASSLQDTHNEQFF
.	TRBJ2-3	TRBD1	TRBV20-1	TGCAGTGCTAGGATACACAGGGGGAGCACAGATACGCAGTATTTT	CSARIHRGSTDTQYF
.	TRBJ1-5	TRBD1	TRBV20-1	TGCAGTGCTAGTGGAAACAGGGGAGCCAATCAGCCCCAGCATTTT	CSASGNRGANQPQHF
few	TRBJ2-7	.	TRBV6-6	TGTGCCAGCAGTTGTGAGCAGTGGTTCTACGAGCAGTACTTC	CASSCEQWFYEQYF
many	TRBJ2-5	.	TRBV6-6	TGTGCCAGCAGTGACCGTTTGACCCAGTACTTC	CASSDRLTQYF
few	TRBJ1-1	.	TRBV4-1	TGCGCCAGCAGCCAGTCTCCTCAGGGGAAAGGAGCTGAAGCTTTCTTT	CASSQSPQGKGAEAFF
.	TRBJ2-1	TRBD1	TRBV5-1	TGCGCCAGCAGCCCGGGACAGGTCTCCTACAATGAGCAGTTCTTC	CASSPGQVSYNEQFF
.	TRBJ2-7	.	TRBV20-1	TGCAGTGCTTCGACCGGCCTCGGCGGGACTTACAATGAGCAGTACTTC	CSASTGLGGTYNEQYF
few	TRBJ1-1	TRBD1	TRBV28	TGTGCCAGCAGTCAGAGACAGGGACGTTCGGCTGAAGCTTTCTTT	CASSQRQGRSAEAFF
many	TRBJ2-7	.	TRBV6-5	TGTGCCAGCAGTTACTCCTCGACAGGCTCCTACGAGCAGTACTTC	CASSYSSTGSYEQYF
.	TRBJ1-5	.	TRBV6-6	TGTGCCAGCAGTTACCCGACGGGGTCGAGCAATCAGCCCCAGCATTTT	CASSYPTGSSNQPQHF
few	TRBJ2-1	TRBD2	TRBV6-1	TGTGCCACTCAGCCCGGGACTAGCGGGAAGAATGAGCAGTTCTTC	CATQPGTSGKNEQFF
many	TRBJ2-7	.	TRBV7-3	TGTGCCAGCAGCCCAAGGGCGGACTTCAACGAGCAGTACTTC	CASSPRADFNEQYF